This T cell receptor (beta chain) was captured in a study of cytomegalovirus exposure and HLA in healthy donors. Study context: Falling in the Caucasian-associated ancestry cluster were 81% of a few hundred genotyped donors. Study conclusions and caveats: In vitro work confirmed that a few CMV-associated chains recognize CMV antigens.

Each of the donors was a healthy bone marrow donor. A remark on this clone: No antigen is known for it.

Both 60 Vbeta primers and 13 Jbeta primers went into the PCR. The data were produced by immunoSEQ multiplex PCR, yet TCRdb's version contains in-frame clones alone and is incomplete. The sample includes about 98,000 clones, 60% to 85% of them seen just once. The CDR3 has 16 residues. With 5 bases clipped from V and 2 bases from J, the junction kept 7 bases outside the gene matches. Germline CDR1 LNHDA, CDR2 SQIVND (reference sequence). This TCR was recovered from a man aged 55 to 69 in good health and CMV-seropositive. The chain joins TRBV19 to TRBJ1-5; the match to TRBD1 covers 9 bases. The sample comprised PBMCs. In nucleotides, the CDR3 is TGTGCCAGTAGTCTGGGACAGGGAACGGGCAATCAGCCCCAGCATTTT. The encoded protein is CASSLGQGTGNQPQHF.